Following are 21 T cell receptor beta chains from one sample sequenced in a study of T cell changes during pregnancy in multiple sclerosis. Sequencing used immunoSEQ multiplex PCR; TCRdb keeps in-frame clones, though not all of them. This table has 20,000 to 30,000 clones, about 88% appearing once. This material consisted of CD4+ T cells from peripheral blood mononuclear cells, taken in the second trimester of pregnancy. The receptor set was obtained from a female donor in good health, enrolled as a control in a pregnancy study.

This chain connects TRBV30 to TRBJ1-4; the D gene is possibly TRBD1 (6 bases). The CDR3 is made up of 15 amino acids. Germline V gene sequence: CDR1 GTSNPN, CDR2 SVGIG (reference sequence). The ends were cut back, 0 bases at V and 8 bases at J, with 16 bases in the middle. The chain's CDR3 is CAWSVQAGVGEKLFF. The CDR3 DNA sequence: TGTGCCTGGAGTGTACAAGCAGGGGTGGGCGAAAAACTGTTTTTT.

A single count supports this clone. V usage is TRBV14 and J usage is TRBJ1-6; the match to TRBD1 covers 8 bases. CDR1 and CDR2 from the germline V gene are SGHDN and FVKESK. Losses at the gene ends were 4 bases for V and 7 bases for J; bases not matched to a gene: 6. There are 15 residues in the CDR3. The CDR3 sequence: CASSRSGTGNSPLHF. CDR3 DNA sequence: TGTGCCAGCAGCCGATCCGGGACAGGCAATTCACCCCTCCACTTT.

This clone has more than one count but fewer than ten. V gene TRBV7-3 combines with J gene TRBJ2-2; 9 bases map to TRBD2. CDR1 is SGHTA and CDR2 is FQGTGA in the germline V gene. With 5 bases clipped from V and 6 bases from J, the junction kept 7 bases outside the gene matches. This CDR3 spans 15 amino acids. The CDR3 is CASSPGTSLPGELFF. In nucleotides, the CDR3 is TGTGCCAGCAGCCCCGGGACTAGCTTGCCCGGGGAGCTGTTTTTT.

CDR3 sequence: CASSTQEGWTDTQYF. The DNA of the CDR3 is TGTGCCAGTAGTACCCAGGAGGGGTGGACAGATACGCAGTATTTT. The chain is built from TRBV19 and TRBJ2-3; tentatively, D is TRBD2 (6 bases). V shed 4 bases and J shed 3 bases, with 14 bases lying between them. Germline CDR1 reads LNHDA; CDR2 reads SQIVND (reference sequence). The CDR3 is 15 residues long.

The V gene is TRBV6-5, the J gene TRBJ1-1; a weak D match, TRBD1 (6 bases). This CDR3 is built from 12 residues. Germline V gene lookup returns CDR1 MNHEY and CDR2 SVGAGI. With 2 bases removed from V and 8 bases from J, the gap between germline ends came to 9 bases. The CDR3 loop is CASSYRTGEAFF. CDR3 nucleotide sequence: TGTGCCAGCAGTTACCGAACAGGGGAAGCTTTCTTT.

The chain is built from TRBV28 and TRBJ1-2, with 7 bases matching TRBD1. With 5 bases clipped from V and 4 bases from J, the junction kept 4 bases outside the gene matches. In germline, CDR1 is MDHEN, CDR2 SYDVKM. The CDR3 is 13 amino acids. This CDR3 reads CASSPDRLYGYTF. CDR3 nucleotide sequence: TGTGCCAGCAGTCCGGACAGGCTCTATGGCTACACCTTC.

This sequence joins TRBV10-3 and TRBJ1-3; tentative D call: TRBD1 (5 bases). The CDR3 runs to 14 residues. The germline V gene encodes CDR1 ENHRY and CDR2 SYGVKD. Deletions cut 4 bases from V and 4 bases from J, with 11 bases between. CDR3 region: CAISVTDGGNTIYF. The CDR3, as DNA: TGTGCCATCAGTGTGACAGATGGGGGAAACACCATATATTTT.

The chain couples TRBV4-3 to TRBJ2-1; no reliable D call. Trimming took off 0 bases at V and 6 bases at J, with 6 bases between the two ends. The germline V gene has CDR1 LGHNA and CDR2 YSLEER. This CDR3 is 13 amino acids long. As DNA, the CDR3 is TGCGCCAGCAGCCAAGATCAGGTCAATGAGCAGTTCTTC. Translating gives CASSQDQVNEQFF.

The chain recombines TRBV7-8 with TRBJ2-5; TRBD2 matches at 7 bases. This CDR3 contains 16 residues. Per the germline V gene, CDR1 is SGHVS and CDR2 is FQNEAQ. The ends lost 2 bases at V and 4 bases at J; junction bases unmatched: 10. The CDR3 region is CASSLLAGGYGETQYF. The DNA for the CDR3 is TGTGCCAGCAGCTTATTGGCCGGGGGGTACGGAGAGACCCAGTACTTC.

The CDR3: CASSTGTGELFF. The CDR3 DNA follows: TGTGCCAGCAGTACGGGGACCGGGGAGCTGTTTTTT. The chain combines TRBV7-9 with TRBJ2-2, with a weak D call TRBD2 (5 bases). Germline V gene lookup returns CDR1 SEHNR and CDR2 FQNEAQ (reference sequence). V was shortened by 6 bases and J by 5 bases, with 7 bases between the two germline ends. The CDR3 sequence is 12 residues long.

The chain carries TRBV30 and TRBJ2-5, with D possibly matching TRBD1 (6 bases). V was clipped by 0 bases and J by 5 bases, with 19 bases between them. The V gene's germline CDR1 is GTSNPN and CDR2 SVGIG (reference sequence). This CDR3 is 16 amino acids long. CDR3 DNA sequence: TGTGCCTGGAGTGTAGTGGGGGCCGGGTATGAGGAGACCCAGTACTTC. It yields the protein CAWSVVGAGYEETQYF.

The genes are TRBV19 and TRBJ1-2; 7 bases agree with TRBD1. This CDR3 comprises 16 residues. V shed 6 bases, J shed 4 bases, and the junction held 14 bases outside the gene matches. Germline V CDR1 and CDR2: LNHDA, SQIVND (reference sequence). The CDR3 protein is CASRPRLLRGIYGYTF. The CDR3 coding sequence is TGTGCCAGTAGACCCAGGCTTCTCAGGGGGATCTATGGCTACACCTTC.

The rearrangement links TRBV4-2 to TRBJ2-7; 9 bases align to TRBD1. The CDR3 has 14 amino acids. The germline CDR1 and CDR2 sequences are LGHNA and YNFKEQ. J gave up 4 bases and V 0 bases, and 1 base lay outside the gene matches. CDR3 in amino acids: CASSQEDRGYEQYF. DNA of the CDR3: TGTGCCAGCAGCCAAGAGGACAGGGGATACGAGCAGTACTTC.

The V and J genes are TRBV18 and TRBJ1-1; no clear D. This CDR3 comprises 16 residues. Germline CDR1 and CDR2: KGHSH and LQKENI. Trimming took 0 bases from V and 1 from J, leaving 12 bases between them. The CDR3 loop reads CASSPPRAVRNTEAFF. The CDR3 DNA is TGTGCCAGCTCACCACCGAGGGCAGTGAGGAACACTGAAGCTTTCTTT. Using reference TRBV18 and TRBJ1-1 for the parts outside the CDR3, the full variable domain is NAGVMQNPRHLVRRRGQEARLRCSPMKGHSHVYWYRQLPEEGLKFMVYLQKENIIDESGMPKERFSAEFPKEGPSILRIQQVVRGDSAAYFCASSPPRAVRNTEAFFGQGTRLTVV.

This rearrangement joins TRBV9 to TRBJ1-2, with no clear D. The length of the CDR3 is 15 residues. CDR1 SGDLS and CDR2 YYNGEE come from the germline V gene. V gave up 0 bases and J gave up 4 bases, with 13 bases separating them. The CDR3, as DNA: TGTGCCAGCAGCGTAGCCGAGGGAAGGAGCTATGGCTACACCTTC. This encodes CASSVAEGRSYGYTF.

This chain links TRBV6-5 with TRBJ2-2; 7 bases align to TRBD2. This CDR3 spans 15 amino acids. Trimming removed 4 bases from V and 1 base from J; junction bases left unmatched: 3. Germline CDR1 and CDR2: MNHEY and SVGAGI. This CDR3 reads CASSSWGGNTGELFF. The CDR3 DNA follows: TGTGCCAGCAGTTCATGGGGGGGGAACACCGGGGAGCTGTTTTTT.

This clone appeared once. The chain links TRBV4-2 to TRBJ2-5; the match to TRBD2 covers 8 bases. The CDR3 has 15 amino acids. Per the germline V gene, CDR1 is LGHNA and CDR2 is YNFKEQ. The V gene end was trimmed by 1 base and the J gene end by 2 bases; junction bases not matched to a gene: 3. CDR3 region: CASSQVRGGQETQYF. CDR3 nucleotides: TGTGCCAGCAGCCAAGTCCGGGGGGGACAAGAGACCCAGTACTTC.

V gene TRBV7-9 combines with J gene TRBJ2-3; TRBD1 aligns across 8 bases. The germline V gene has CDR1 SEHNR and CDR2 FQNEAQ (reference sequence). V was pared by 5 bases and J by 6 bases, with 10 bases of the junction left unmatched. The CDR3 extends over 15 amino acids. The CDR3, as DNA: TGTGCCAGCAGCCCGTCGACAGGGGCAAGCGATACGCAGTATTTT. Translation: CASSPSTGASDTQYF. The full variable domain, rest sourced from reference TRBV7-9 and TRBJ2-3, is DTGVSQNPRHKITKRGQNVTFRCDPISEHNRLYWYRQTLGQGPEFLTYFQNEAQLEKSRLLSDRFSAERPKGSFSTLEIQRTEQGDSAMYLCASSPSTGASDTQYFGPGTRLTVL.

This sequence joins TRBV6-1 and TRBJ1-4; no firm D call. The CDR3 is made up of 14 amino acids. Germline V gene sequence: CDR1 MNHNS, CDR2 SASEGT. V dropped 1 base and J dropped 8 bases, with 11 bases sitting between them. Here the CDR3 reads CASSEGAGGEKLFF. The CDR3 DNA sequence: TGTGCCAGCAGTGAAGGGGCCGGTGGCGAAAAACTGTTTTTT.

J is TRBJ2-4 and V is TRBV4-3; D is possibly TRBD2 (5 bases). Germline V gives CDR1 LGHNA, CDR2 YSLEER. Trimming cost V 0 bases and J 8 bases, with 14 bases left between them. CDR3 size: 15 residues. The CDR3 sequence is CASSQDRGKTYIQYF. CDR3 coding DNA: TGCGCCAGCAGCCAAGATAGAGGGAAGACCTACATTCAGTACTTC.

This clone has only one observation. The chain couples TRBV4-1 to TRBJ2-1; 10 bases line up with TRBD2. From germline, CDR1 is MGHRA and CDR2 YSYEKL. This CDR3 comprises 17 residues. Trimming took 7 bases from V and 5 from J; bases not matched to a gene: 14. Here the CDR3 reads CASTHSLSGLADNEQFF. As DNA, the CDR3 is TGCGCCAGCACCCATTCATTGTCCGGACTAGCGGACAATGAGCAGTTCTTC.